The clone carrying this T cell receptor (beta chain) was recorded at least ten times. Previously, flow cytometry had revealed CD8+CD57+ cell expansion in the patients chosen for sequencing. The germline V gene encodes CDR1 SGDLS and CDR2 YYNGEE. V lost 5 bases, J lost 2 bases, and 10 bases lay in between. The CDR3 totals 14 residues. This sample is drawn from a study of CD8+CD57+ T cells in acquired aplastic anemia. Study details: The sorted CD4+ and CD8+ cells yielded an average roughly 3 ug of DNA.

Genomic DNA provided the template from which TCR beta VDJ and CDR3 profiles were obtained. TCRdb processed the reads anew with MiXCR; each CDR3 protein has one entry. The sample holds more than 150,000 distinct CDR3 sequences, about 50% seen once. This chain uses TRBV9 with TRBJ2-2; D may be TRBD1 (6 bases). The source is a human donor with aplastic anemia. Sequenced input: sorted CD4+, CD8+, or CD8+CD57+ T cells (not recorded which) from PBMCs. CDR3 sequence reads: CASRGDINTGELFF. The CDR3 nucleotides are TGTGCCAGCAGAGGGGACATTAACACCGGGGAGCTGTTTTTT.